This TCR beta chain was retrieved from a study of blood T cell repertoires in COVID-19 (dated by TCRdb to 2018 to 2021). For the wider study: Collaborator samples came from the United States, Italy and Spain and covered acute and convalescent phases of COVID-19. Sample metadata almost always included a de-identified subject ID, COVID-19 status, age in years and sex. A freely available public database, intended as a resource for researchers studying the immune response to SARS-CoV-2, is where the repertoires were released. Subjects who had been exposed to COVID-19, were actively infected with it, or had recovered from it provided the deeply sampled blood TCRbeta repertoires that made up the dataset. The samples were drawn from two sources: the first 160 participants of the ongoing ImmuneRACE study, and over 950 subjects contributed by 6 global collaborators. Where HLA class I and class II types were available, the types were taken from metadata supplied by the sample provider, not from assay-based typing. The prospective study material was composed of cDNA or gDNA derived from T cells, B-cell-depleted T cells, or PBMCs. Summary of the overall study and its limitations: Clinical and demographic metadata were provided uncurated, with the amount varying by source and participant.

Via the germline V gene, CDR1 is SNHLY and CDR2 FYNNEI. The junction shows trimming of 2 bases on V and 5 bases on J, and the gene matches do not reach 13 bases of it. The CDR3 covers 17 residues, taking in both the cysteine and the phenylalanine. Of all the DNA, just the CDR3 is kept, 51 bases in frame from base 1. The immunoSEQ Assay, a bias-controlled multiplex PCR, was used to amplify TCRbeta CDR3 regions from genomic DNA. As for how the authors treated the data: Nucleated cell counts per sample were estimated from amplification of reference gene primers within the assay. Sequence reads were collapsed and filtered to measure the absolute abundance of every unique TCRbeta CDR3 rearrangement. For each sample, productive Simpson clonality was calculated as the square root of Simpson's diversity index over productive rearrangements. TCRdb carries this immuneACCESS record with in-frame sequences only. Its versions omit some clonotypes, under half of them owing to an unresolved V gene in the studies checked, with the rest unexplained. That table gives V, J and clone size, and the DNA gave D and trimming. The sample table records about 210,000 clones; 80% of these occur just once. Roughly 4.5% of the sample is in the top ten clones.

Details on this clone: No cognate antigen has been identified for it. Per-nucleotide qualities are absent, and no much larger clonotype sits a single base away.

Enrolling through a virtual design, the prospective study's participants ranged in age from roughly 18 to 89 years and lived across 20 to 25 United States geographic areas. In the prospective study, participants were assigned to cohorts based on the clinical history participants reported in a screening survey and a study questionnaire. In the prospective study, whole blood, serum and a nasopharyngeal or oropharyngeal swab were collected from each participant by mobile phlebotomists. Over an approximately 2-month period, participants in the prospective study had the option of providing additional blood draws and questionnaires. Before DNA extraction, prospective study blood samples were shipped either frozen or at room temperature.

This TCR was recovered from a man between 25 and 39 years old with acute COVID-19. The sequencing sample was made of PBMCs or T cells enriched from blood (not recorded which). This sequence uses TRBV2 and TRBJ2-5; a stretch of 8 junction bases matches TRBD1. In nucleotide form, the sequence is TGTGCCAGCAGTGAACCGGGGACAGGTCCCCGGGGGGAGACCCAGTACTTC. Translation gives CASSEPGTGPRGETQYF.